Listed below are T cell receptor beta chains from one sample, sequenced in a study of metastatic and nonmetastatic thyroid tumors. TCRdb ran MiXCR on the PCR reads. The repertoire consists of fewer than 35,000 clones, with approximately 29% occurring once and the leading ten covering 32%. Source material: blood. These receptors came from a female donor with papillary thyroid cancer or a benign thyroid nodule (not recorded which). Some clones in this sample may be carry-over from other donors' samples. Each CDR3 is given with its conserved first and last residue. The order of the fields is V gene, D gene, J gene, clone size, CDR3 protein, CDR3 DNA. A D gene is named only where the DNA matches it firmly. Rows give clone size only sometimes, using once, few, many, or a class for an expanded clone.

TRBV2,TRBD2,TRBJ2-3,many,CASRGTSGGTDTQYF,TGTGCCAGCAGGGGGACTAGCGGGGGCACAGATACGCAGTATTTT
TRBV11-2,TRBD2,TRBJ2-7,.,CASSPRLAGVYEQYF,TGTGCCAGCAGCCCAAGACTAGCGGGAGTCTACGAGCAGTACTTC
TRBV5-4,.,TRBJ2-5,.,CASSLGLGETQYF,TGTGCCAGCAGCTTGGGCCTCGGGGAGACCCAGTACTTC
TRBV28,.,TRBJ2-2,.,CASSLANGFGELFF,TGTGCCAGCAGTTTAGCGAACGGGTTCGGGGAGCTGTTTTTT
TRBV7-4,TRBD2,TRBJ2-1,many,CASSLESGRFYNEQFF,TGTGCCAGCAGCTTAGAGAGCGGGAGATTCTACAATGAGCAGTTCTTC
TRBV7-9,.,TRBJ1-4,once,CASSLLVTDEKLFF,TGTGCCAGCAGCTTATTAGTGACAGATGAAAAACTGTTTTTT
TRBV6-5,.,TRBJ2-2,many,CASSYPTDRTGELFF,TGTGCCAGCAGTTACCCTACTGACCGTACCGGGGAGCTGTTTTTT
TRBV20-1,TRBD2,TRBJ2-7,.,CSASSPSGGPYEQYF,TGCAGTGCTAGTTCCCCTAGCGGGGGACCCTACGAGCAGTACTTC
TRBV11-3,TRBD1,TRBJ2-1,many,CASSLGTGLSNEQFF,TGTGCCAGCAGCTTAGGGACAGGACTTTCGAATGAGCAGTTCTTC
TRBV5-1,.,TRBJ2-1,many,CASSVDSSYNEQFF,TGCGCCAGCAGCGTAGATAGCTCCTACAATGAGCAGTTCTTC
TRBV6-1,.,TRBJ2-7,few,CASSDLYEQYF,TGTGCCAGCAGTGACCTATACGAGCAGTACTTC
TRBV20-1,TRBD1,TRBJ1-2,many,CSAREGGSYGYTF,TGCAGTGCTAGAGAAGGGGGCAGCTATGGCTACACCTTC
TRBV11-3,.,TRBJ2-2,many,CASSSTGSGELFF,TGTGCCAGCAGCTCGACAGGTTCCGGGGAGCTGTTTTTT
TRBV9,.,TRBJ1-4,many,CASSPHRATNEKLFF,TGTGCCAGCAGCCCCCACAGGGCAACTAATGAAAAACTGTTTTTT
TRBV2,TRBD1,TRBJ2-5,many,CASRSLGGAGGETQYF,TGTGCCAGCCGCTCGTTAGGGGGCGCCGGTGGAGAGACCCAGTACTTC
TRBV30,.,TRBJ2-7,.,CAWSAGHLYYEQCF,TGTGCCTGGAGTGCAGGGCATCTCTACTACGAGCAGTGCTTC